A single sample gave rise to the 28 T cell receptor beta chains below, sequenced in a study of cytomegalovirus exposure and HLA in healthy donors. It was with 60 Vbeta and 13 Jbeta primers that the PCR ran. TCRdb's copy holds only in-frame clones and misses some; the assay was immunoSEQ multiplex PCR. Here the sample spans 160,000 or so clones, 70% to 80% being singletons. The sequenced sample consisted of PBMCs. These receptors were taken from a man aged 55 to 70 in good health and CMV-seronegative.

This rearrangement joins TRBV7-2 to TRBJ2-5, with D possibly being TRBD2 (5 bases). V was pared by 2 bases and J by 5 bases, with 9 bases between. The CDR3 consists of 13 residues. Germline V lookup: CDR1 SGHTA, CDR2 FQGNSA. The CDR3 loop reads CASSLLGSETQYF. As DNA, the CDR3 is TGTGCCAGCAGCTTATTAGGGAGCGAGACCCAGTACTTC.

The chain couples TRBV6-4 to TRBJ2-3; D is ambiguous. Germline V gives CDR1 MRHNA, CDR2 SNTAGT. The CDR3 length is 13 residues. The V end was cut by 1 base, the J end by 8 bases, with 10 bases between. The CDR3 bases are TGTGCCAGCAGTGACTTCGTTTCCGGTACGCAGTATTTT. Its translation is CASSDFVSGTQYF.

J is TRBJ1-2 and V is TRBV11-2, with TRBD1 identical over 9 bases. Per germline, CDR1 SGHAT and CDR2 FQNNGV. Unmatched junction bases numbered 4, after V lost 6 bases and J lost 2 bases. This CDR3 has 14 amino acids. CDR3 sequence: CASRRTGANYGYTF. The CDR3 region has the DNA TGTGCCAGCAGACGGACAGGGGCGAACTATGGCTACACCTTC. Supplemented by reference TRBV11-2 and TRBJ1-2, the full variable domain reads EAGVAQSPRYKIIEKRQSVAFWCNPISGHATLYWYQQILGQGPKLLIQFQNNGVVDDSQLPKDRFSAERLKGVDSTLKIQPAKLEDSAVYLCASRRTGANYGYTFGSGTRLTVV.

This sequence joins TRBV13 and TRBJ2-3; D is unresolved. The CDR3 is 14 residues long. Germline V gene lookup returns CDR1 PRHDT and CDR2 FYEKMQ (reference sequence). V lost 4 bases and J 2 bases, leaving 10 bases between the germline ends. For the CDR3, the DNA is TGTGCCAGCAGCTCTGGGCCCGACACAGATACGCAGTATTTT. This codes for CASSSGPDTDTQYF.

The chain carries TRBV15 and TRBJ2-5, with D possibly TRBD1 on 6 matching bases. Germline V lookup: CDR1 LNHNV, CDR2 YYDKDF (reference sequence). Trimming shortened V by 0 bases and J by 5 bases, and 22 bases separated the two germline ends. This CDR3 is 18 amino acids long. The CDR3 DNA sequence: TGTGCCACCAGCAGAGAGGGGCCAGGGGTCCGAGGATGGGAGACCCAGTACTTC. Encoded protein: CATSREGPGVRGWETQYF.

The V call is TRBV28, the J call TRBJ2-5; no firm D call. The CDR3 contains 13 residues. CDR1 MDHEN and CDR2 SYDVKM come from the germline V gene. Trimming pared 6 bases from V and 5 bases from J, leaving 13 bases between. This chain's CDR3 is CASSTPAMETQYF. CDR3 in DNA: TGTGCCAGCAGCACACCAGCGATGGAGACCCAGTACTTC.

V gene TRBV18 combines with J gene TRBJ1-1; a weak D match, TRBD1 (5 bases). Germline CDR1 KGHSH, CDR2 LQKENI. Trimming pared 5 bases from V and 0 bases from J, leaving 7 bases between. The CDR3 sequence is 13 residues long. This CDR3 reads CASSEGVNTEAFF. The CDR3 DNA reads TGTGCCAGCTCAGAAGGGGTGAACACTGAAGCTTTCTTT.

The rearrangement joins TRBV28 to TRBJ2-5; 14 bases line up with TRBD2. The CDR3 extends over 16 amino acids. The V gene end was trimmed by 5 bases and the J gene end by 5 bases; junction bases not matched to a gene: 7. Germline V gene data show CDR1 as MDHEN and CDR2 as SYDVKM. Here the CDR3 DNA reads TGTGCCAGCAGTACCCGGACTAGCGGGAGGAGGGAGACCCAGTACTTC. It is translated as CASSTRTSGRRETQYF.

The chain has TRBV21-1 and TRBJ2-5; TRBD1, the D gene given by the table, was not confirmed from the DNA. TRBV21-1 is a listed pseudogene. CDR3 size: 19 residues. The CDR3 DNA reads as TGTGCCAGCAGCAAGATGGGACAGGGGGCTTTCTCGGTTAAGGAGACCCAGTACTTC. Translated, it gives CASSKMGQGAFSVKETQYF.

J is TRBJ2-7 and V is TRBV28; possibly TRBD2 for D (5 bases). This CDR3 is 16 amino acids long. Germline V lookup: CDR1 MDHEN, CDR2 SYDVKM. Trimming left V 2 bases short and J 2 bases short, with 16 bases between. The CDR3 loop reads CASSLGGFLKTYEQYF. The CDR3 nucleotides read TGTGCCAGCAGTTTAGGAGGCTTCCTAAAAACCTACGAGCAGTACTTC.

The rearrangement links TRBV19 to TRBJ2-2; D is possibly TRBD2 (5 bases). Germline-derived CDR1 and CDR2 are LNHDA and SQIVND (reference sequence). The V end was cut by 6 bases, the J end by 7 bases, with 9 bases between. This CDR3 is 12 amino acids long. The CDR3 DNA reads TGTGCCAGTAGCGATGAGGGCGGGGAGCTGTTTTTT. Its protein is CASSDEGGELFF.

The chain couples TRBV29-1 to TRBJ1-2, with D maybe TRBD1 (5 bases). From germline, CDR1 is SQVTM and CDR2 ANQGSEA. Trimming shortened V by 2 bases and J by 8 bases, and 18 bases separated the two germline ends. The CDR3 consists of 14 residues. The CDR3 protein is CSVEPQGRPGGYTF. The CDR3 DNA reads TGCAGCGTTGAACCCCAGGGCCGGCCCGGCGGCTACACCTTC. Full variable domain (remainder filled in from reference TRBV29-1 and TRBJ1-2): SAVISQKPSRDICQRGTSLTIQCQVDSQVTMMFWYRQQPGQSLTLIATANQGSEATYESGFVIDKFPISRPNLTFSTLTVSNMSPEDSSIYLCSVEPQGRPGGYTFGSGTRLTVV.

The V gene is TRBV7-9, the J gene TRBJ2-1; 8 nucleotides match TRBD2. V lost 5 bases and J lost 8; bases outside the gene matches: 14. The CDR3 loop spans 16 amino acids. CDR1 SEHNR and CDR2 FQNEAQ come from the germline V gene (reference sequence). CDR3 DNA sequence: TGTGCCAGCAGCCCTCGGGGGGGCGCCGTATGGGATGAGCAGTTCTTC. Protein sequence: CASSPRGGAVWDEQFF.

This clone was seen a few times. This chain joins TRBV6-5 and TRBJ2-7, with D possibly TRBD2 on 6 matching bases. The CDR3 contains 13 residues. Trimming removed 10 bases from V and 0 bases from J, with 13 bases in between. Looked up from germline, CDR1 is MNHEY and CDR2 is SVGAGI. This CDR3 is CATQSGPSYEQYF. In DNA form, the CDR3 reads TGTGCCACCCAAAGCGGGCCCTCCTACGAGCAGTACTTC.

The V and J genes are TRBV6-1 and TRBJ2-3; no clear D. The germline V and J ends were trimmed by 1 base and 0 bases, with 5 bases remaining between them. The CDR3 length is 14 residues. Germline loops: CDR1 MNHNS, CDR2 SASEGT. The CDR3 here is CASSEGLSTDTQYF. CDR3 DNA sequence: TGTGCCAGCAGTGAAGGGCTTAGCACAGATACGCAGTATTTT.

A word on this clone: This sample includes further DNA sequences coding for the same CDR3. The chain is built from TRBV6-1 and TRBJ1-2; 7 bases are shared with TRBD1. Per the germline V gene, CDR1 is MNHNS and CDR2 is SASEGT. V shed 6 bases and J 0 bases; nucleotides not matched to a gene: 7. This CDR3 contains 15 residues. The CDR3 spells CASSEGAEANYGYTF. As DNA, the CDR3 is TGTGCCAGCAGCGAGGGGGCCGAAGCTAACTATGGCTACACCTTC.

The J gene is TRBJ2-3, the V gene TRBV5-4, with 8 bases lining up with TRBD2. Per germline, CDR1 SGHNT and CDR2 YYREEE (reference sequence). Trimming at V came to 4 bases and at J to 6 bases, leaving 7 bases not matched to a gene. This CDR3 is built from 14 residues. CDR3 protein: CASSEAGARDTQYF. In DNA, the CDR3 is TGTGCCAGCAGCGAAGCGGGAGCAAGGGATACGCAGTATTTT. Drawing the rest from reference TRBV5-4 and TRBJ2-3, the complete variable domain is ETGVTQSPTHLIKTRGQQVTLRCSSQSGHNTVSWYQQALGQGPQFIFQYYREEENGRGNFPPRFSGLQFPNYSSELNVNALELDDSALYLCASSEAGARDTQYFGPGTRLTVL.

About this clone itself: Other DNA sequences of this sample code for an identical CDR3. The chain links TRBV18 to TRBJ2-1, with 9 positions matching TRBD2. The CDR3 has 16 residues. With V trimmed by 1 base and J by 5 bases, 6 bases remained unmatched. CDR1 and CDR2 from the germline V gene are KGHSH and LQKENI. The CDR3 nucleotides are TGTGCCAGCTCACCACTCGCGGGGGGGGTAAACAATGAGCAGTTCTTC. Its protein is CASSPLAGGVNNEQFF.

The CDR3 region is CASSSLGDQPQHF. CDR3 DNA: TGTGCCAGCAGTTCCTTAGGGGATCAGCCCCAGCATTTT. The J gene is TRBJ1-5, the V gene TRBV2; D may be TRBD1 (5 bases). Trimming took off 5 bases at V and 5 bases at J, with 10 bases between the two ends. This CDR3 region has 13 residues. Germline V gene lookup returns CDR1 SNHLY and CDR2 FYNNEI.

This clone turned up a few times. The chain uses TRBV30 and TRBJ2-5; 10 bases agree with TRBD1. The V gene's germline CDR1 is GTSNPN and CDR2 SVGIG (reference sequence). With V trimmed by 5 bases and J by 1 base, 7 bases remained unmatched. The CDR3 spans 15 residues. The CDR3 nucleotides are TGTGCCTGGGAGACGGACAGGGGGGCCCAAGAGACCCAGTACTTC. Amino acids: CAWETDRGAQETQYF.

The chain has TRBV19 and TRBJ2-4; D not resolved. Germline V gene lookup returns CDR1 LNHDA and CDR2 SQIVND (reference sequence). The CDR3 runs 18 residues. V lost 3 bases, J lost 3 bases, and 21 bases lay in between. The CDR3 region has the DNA TGTGCCAGTAGTATCTTGGGCGAATACCGACATGGCAAAAACATTCAGTACTTC. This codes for CASSILGEYRHGKNIQYF.

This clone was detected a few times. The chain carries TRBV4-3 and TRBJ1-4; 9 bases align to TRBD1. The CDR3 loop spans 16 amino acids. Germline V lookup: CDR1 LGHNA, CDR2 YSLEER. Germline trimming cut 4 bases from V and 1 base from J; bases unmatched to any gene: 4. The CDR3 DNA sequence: TGCGCCAGCAGCCCGGGACAGGGAGAAACTAATGAAAAACTGTTTTTT. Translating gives CASSPGQGETNEKLFF.

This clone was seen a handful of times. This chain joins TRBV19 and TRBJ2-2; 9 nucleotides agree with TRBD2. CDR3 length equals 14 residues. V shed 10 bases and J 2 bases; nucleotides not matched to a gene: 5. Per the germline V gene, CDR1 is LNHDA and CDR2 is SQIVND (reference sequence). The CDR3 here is CATEAGGNTGELFF. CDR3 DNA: TGTGCCACTGAAGCGGGAGGCAACACCGGGGAGCTGTTTTTT.

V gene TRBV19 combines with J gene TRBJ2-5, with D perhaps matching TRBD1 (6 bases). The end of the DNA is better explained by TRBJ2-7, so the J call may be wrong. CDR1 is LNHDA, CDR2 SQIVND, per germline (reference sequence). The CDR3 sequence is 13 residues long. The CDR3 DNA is TGTGCCAGTTTTGACAGGTCCTCCTACGAGCAGTACTTC. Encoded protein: CASFDRSSYEQYF.

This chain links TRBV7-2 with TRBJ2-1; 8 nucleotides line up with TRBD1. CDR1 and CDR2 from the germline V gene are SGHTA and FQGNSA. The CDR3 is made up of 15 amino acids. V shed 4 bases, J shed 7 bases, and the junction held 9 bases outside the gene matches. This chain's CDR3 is CASSSLDRVMNEQFF. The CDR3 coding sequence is TGTGCCAGCAGCTCGCTGGACAGGGTCATGAATGAGCAGTTCTTC.

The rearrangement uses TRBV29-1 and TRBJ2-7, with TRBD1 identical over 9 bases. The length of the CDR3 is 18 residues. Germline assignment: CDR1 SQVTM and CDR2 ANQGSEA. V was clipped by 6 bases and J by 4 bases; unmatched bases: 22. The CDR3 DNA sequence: TGCAGCGTCCCCAGCCGGGACAGGGTTCTGTCTTCGCCTTACGAGCAGTACTTC. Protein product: CSVPSRDRVLSSPYEQYF.

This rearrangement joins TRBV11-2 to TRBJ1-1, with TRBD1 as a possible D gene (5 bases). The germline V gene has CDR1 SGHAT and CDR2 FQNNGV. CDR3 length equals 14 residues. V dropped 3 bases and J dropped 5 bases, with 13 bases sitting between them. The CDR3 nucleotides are TGTGCCAGCAGCTTGGGCGGGGGGAGGACTGAAGCTTTCTTT. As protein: CASSLGGGRTEAFF.

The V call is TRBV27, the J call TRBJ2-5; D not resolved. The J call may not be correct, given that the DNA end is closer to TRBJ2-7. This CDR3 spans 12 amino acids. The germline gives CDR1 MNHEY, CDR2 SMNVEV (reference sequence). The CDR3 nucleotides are TGTGCCAGCAGTTCCTCCTCCTACGAGCAGTACTTC. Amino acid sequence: CASSSSSYEQYF.